Below, 20 T cell receptor beta chains from the same sample are listed, as sequenced in a study of T-cell memory formation after mild COVID-19. TCRdb re-called the 5' RACE reads through MiXCR, storing one row per CDR3 protein. The table records 500,000 to 550,000 distinct CDR3 sequences, about a fifth of them present only once. Material: PBMCs or a T cell subset sorted from them (not recorded which). The receptors originated from an adult woman who had mild COVID-19 (a few samples of this study predate the infection). Cell type and time point are not known.

This chain's CDR3 is CASSPIPDRVNYGYTF. CDR3 in DNA: TGTGCCAGCTCACCAATACCGGACAGGGTTAACTATGGCTACACCTTC. The chain employs TRBV18 and TRBJ1-2, with 8 bases identical to TRBD1. With 2 bases clipped from V and 1 base from J, the junction kept 6 bases outside the gene matches. The germline gives CDR1 KGHSH, CDR2 LQKENI. The CDR3 loop spans 16 amino acids.

This chain links TRBV29-1 with TRBJ2-7; the D gene is possibly TRBD2 (6 bases). This CDR3 region has 15 residues. Germline V gives CDR1 SQVTM, CDR2 ANQGSEA. The CDR3 DNA follows: TGCAGCGTTGAAGATTTACGGGAGAAGAAGGGTAGGTCGGAGGTC. Amino acid sequence: CSVEDLREKKGRSEV.

This clonotype was detected a few times. The chain combines TRBV3-1 with TRBJ1-5; D gene unclear. Trimming shortened V by 1 base and J by 7 bases, and 11 bases separated the two germline ends. The CDR3 runs to 14 residues. The germline gives CDR1 LGHDT, CDR2 YNNKEL (reference sequence). DNA for the CDR3: TGTGCCAGCAGCCAAGGTGGTAGTTGGCAGCCCCAGCATTTT. This sequence encodes CASSQGGSWQPQHF.

This clonotype has more than one count but fewer than ten. The chain links TRBV5-6 to TRBJ2-7; 10 bases line up with TRBD2. The V segment lost 0 bases and the J segment 2 bases; nucleotides outside the gene matches: 14. The germline gives CDR1 SGHDT, CDR2 YYEEEE. The CDR3 is made up of 19 amino acids. The CDR3, as DNA: TGTGCCAGCAGCTTGGAGGTTGGGGCGTCTAGCGGGAGAACCTACGAGCAGTACTTC. It yields the protein CASSLEVGASSGRTYEQYF. Complete variable domain (other parts from reference TRBV5-6 and TRBJ2-7): DAGVTQSPTHLIKTRGQQVTLRCSPKSGHDTVSWYQQALGQGPQFIFQYYEEEERQRGNFPDRFSGHQFPNYSSELNVNALLLGDSALYLCASSLEVGASSGRTYEQYFGPGTRLTVT.

This chain links TRBV12-3 or TRBV12-4 with TRBJ2-2, with TRBD2 identical over 9 bases. This CDR3 contains 17 residues. V trimming: 6 bases; J trimming: 2 bases; junction bases outside the gene matches: 10. The CDR3 bases are TGTGCCAGCAGATGGGGATGGACTAGCGTCAACACCGGGGAGCTGTTTTTT. It specifies CASRWGWTSVNTGELFF.

The V and J genes are TRBV6-5 and TRBJ1-1, with D uncertain. Germline V gene data show CDR1 as MNHEY and CDR2 as SVGAGI. Trimming took off 10 bases at V and 3 bases at J, with 15 bases between the two ends. This CDR3 comprises 13 residues. CDR3 region: CATYRREDTEAFF. The DNA of the CDR3 is TGTGCCACTTATCGTAGGGAGGACACTGAAGCTTTCTTT.

This clonotype occurred many times. This chain uses TRBV6-5 with TRBJ1-1; D is undetermined. V lost 2 bases, J lost 4 bases, and 11 bases lay in between. The germline gives CDR1 MNHEY, CDR2 SVGAGI. This CDR3 spans 14 amino acids. DNA of the CDR3: TGTGCCAGCAGTTACGGGGAGTCTATCACTGAAGCTTTCTTT. Its protein is CASSYGESITEAFF.

This clonotype has only a few counts. This chain joins TRBV5-1 and TRBJ2-2, with a weak D call TRBD1 (5 bases). Looked up from germline, CDR1 is SGHRS and CDR2 is YFSETQ. The ends were cut back, 4 bases at V and 0 bases at J, with 13 bases in the middle. This CDR3 has 16 residues. The CDR3 is CASSPQGRANTGELFF. CDR3 in DNA: TGCGCCAGCAGCCCCCAGGGCCGTGCGAACACCGGGGAGCTGTTTTTT.

This clonotype has just a few counts. The chain is built from TRBV7-9 and TRBJ2-2, with TRBD1 matching 8 bases. In germline, CDR1 is SEHNR, CDR2 FQNEAQ (reference sequence). V shed 5 bases and J 3 bases; nucleotides not matched to a gene: 5. The CDR3 spans 15 residues. Here the CDR3 reads CASSPGQGHTGELFF. The CDR3 DNA sequence: TGTGCCAGCAGCCCTGGACAGGGTCACACCGGGGAGCTGTTTTTT.

V is TRBV7-2 and J is TRBJ2-5, with D possibly being TRBD1 (6 bases). The CDR3 is 15 amino acids. V was clipped by 1 base and J by 4 bases, with 13 bases between them. Germline V gene data show CDR1 as SGHTA and CDR2 as FQGNSA. This CDR3 is CASSLGGLVLETQYF. In DNA form, the CDR3 reads TGTGCCAGCAGCTTAGGGGGGCTAGTCCTAGAGACCCAGTACTTC.

V gene TRBV6-5 combines with J gene TRBJ2-3; TRBD2 aligns across 8 bases. With 0 bases clipped from V and 1 base from J, the junction kept 3 bases outside the gene matches. This CDR3 has 16 residues. Germline values: CDR1 MNHEY, CDR2 SVGAGI. CDR3 protein: CASSYSGGGRTDTQYF. DNA for the CDR3: TGTGCCAGCAGTTACTCTGGCGGGGGGCGCACAGATACGCAGTATTTT.

This chain links TRBV24-1 with TRBJ2-1; TRBD2 matches 10 bases. In germline, CDR1 is KGHDR, CDR2 SFDVKD. The CDR3 has 15 residues. Unmatched junction bases numbered 8, after V lost 4 bases and J lost 9 bases. The CDR3 bases are TGTGCCACCAGTGAAGCGGGAGGGCCTGGGAGTGAGCAGTTCTTC. It translates to CATSEAGGPGSEQFF.

This clonotype was picked up a small number of times. The chain is built from TRBV12-3 or TRBV12-4 and TRBJ2-2; D possibly corresponds to TRBD1 (6 bases). Trimming pared 3 bases from V and 6 bases from J, leaving 20 bases between. There are 17 residues in the CDR3. The CDR3, as DNA: TGTGCCAGCAGTTTTCTCCCCGAAGGGGGATGGGCCGGGGAGCTGTTTTTT. It translates to CASSFLPEGGWAGELFF.

As DNA, the CDR3 is TGTGCCAGCAGGGACAGGGAGGACACCGGGGAGCTGTTTTTT. Encoded protein: CASRDREDTGELFF. V usage is TRBV6-5 and J usage is TRBJ2-2; 8 bases fit TRBD1. In germline, CDR1 is MNHEY, CDR2 SVGAGI. CDR3 size: 14 residues. V was pared by 6 bases and J by 3 bases, with 3 bases of the junction left unmatched.

The chain recombines TRBV12-3 or TRBV12-4 with TRBJ1-4; 8 bases match TRBD1. This CDR3 is built from 15 residues. Trimming took 6 bases from V and 3 from J; bases not matched to a gene: 6. This CDR3 is CASRLQGAPNEKLFF. The DNA for the CDR3 is TGTGCCAGCAGGCTCCAGGGGGCCCCTAATGAAAAACTGTTTTTT.

The chain combines TRBV29-1 with TRBJ1-1; D gene ambiguous. The CDR3 totals 8 residues. Germline CDR1 reads SQVTM; CDR2 reads ANQGSEA. The CDR3 loop reads CTDVDAFF. CDR3 nucleotide sequence: TGCACCGATGTGGATGCTTTCTTT.

This clonotype was counted ten times or more. The chain employs TRBV12-3 or TRBV12-4 and TRBJ1-1; D gene ambiguous. There are 12 residues in the CDR3. The V end lost 2 bases, the J end lost 8 bases, and 9 bases lay between the germline ends. Here the CDR3 reads CASSLRWTEAFF. The CDR3 DNA follows: TGTGCCAGCAGTTTACGGTGGACCGAAGCTTTCTTT.

The sample holds a few counts of this clonotype. The chain uses TRBV5-1 and TRBJ1-5; no firm D call. The CDR3 runs to 11 residues. Looked up from germline, CDR1 is SGHRS and CDR2 is YFSETQ. Deletions cut 4 bases from V and 3 bases from J, with 2 bases between. For the CDR3, the DNA is TGCGCCAGCAGCCCCAATCAGCCCCAGCATTTT. Its translation is CASSPNQPQHF.

This clonotype was counted only a few times. The J gene is TRBJ2-5, the V gene TRBV18; weak D call: TRBD2 (6 bases). The CDR3 spans 17 residues. Germline lookup yields CDR1 KGHSH and CDR2 LQKENI. V gave up 6 bases and J gave up 4 bases, with 24 bases separating them. CDR3 sequence reads: CASSRRLRDPAGETQYF. The CDR3 nucleotides are TGTGCCAGCTCCCGGAGGCTGAGGGACCCAGCGGGAGAGACCCAGTACTTC.

This clonotype occurred a few times. The rearrangement joins TRBV4-1 to TRBJ2-7; perhaps D is TRBD1 or TRBD2 (5 bases each). CDR1 and CDR2 (germline): MGHRA, YSYEKL. There are 16 residues in the CDR3. Trimming removed 1 base from V and 1 base from J, with 14 bases in between. CDR3 sequence reads: CASSQGPQGPSYEQYF. For the CDR3, the DNA is TGCGCCAGCAGCCAAGGGCCGCAGGGACCATCCTACGAGCAGTACTTC.